A selection of T cell receptor beta chains follows, all from one sample in a study of blood T cell repertoires in COVID-19. Repertoires were generated with immunoSEQ multiplex PCR, while TCRdb's copy carries only in-frame clones and drops some. Of 200,000 to 300,000 clones listed, roughly 80% are singletons. Input material: peripheral blood. These receptors were obtained from a man aged 55 to 69 with acute or convalescent COVID-19. CDR3s include the opening cysteine and the closing phenylalanine or tryptophan. The order of the fields is V gene, clone size, CDR3 length, CDR3 protein. Clone size is given for some rows only: seen once, a few or many times, or a class if the clone is expanded.

>TRBV7-6|NA|15
CASSLEGGQGSEQYF
>TRBV18|NA|14
CASSQSQGQETQYF
>TRBV7-9|NA|12
CASSLVGEGAFF
>TRBV2|NA|13
CASSDPRGGEQFF
>TRBV28|few|15
CASSLGSSGSYEQYF
>TRBV9|NA|15
CASSVVGSSYNEQFF
>TRBV19|NA|14
CASSIDGSGYEQFF
>TRBV6-5|once|12
CASSSTYNEQFF
>TRBV13|NA|13
CASSLVAGPEAFF
>TRBV19|NA|18
CASSSGAGGVRAKNIQYF
>TRBV30|NA|14
CAWRGRQNYNEQFF
>TRBV19|NA|12
CASRDREDGYTF
>TRBV4-3|NA|14
CASSQGSVTGELFF
>TRBV3-1/TRBV3-2|NA|14
CASSQVGAGNIQYF